The 29 T cell receptor beta chains below come from one sample, sequenced in a study of TIL therapy for anti-PD-1-resistant metastatic lung cancer. Time point indicated: pre-treatment sample, taken before nivolumab and TIL therapy. This was the immunoSEQ v3 assay. The protocol was immunoSEQ multiplex PCR, while the TCRdb copy is restricted to in-frame clones and leaves out a portion. The data show 50,000 to 65,000 clones, about two thirds seen once. The input for sequencing was blood, taken at baseline. The receptors were gathered from a person aged 30 to 80 with non-small cell lung cancer.

The chain employs TRBV11-2 and TRBJ2-6, with unresolved D. CDR3 length: 15 amino acids. Trimming took off 6 bases at V and 0 bases at J, with 9 bases between the two ends. Germline CDR1 SGHAT, CDR2 FQNNGV. The CDR3 region is CASRLLGSGANVLTF. In nucleotides, the CDR3 is TGTGCCAGCAGGCTTCTGGGCTCTGGGGCCAACGTCCTGACTTTC.

The V gene is TRBV9, the J gene TRBJ2-5; 12 positions match TRBD2. Looked up from germline, CDR1 is SGDLS and CDR2 is YYNGEE. This CDR3 comprises 13 residues. The junction had 3 bases not matched to a gene; V was cut back by 4 bases and J by 8 bases. The CDR3 bases are TGTGCCAGCAGCCCGACTAGCGGGAGAACCCAGTACTTC. It encodes CASSPTSGRTQYF.

V is TRBV6-5 and J is TRBJ2-1, with D possibly TRBD2 on 6 matching bases. The CDR3 is 14 residues long. The V gene's germline CDR1 is MNHEY and CDR2 SVGAGI. Trimming removed 5 bases at V and 2 bases at J, with 10 bases between. CDR3 DNA sequence: TGTGCCAGCAGTATACGGGAGACCTACAATGAGCAGTTCTTC. This gives the protein CASSIRETYNEQFF.

The genes are TRBV4-1 and TRBJ1-1, with 8 bases identical to TRBD1. The CDR3 extends over 14 amino acids. Per germline, CDR1 MGHRA and CDR2 YSYEKL. With 4 bases clipped from V and 4 bases from J, the junction kept 5 bases outside the gene matches. CDR3 sequence reads: CASSRTGRRTEAFF. The CDR3 DNA is TGCGCCAGCAGCCGGACAGGGAGGCGCACTGAAGCTTTCTTT.

The chain combines TRBV2 with TRBJ2-2; D gene unclear. This CDR3 has 12 amino acids. Deletions cut 7 bases from V and 7 bases from J, with 10 bases between. The germline gives CDR1 SNHLY, CDR2 FYNNEI. The CDR3 DNA reads TGTGCCAGCAATCCCGACAACGGGGAGCTGTTTTTT. Its translation is CASNPDNGELFF.

V and J are TRBV5-1 and TRBJ1-1, with no clear D. V was shortened by 1 base and J by 4 bases, with 20 bases between the two germline ends. Germline CDR1 and CDR2: SGHRS and YFSETQ. The CDR3 consists of 17 residues. Written as DNA, the CDR3 is TGCGCCAGCAGCTTGTGGTACACGCCCACGTCCAGCACTGAAGCTTTCTTT. This sequence encodes CASSLWYTPTSSTEAFF. The variable domain in full, with the rest retrieved from reference TRBV5-1 and TRBJ1-1, is KAGVTQTPRYLIKTRGQQVTLSCSPISGHRSVSWYQQTPGQGLQFLFEYFSETQRNKGNFPGRFSGRQFSNSRSEMNVSTLELGDSALYLCASSLWYTPTSSTEAFFGQGTRLTVV.

CDR3 sequence (DNA): TGTGCCAGCAGTGCCGCGGGCACCGGGGAGCTGTTTTTT. Amino acid sequence: CASSAAGTGELFF. The chain links TRBV2 to TRBJ2-2; possibly TRBD2 for D (5 bases). This CDR3 is built from 13 residues. Germline V gene sequence: CDR1 SNHLY, CDR2 FYNNEI. With 4 bases removed from V and 4 bases from J, the gap between germline ends came to 7 bases.

DNA for the CDR3: TGCGCCAGCAGCTTTGGGGAGGGCTACGAGCAGTACTTC. It is translated as CASSFGEGYEQYF. The chain has TRBV5-1 and TRBJ2-7; 7 bases fit TRBD2. Unmatched junction bases numbered 2, after V lost 2 bases and J lost 3 bases. This CDR3 is built from 13 residues. From germline, CDR1 is SGHRS and CDR2 YFSETQ. The variable domain in full, completed from reference TRBV5-1 and TRBJ2-7, reads KAGVTQTPRYLIKTRGQQVTLSCSPISGHRSVSWYQQTPGQGLQFLFEYFSETQRNKGNFPGRFSGRQFSNSRSEMNVSTLELGDSALYLCASSFGEGYEQYFGPGTRLTVT.

The chain recombines TRBV28 with TRBJ2-7; D is uncertain. Trimming shortened V by 2 bases and J by 3 bases, and 11 bases separated the two germline ends. This CDR3 is 14 amino acids long. Germline CDR1 reads MDHEN; CDR2 reads SYDVKM. CDR3 nucleotide sequence: TGTGCCAGCAGTTTAAGAGAGAGATTCTACGAGCAGTACTTC. Residues: CASSLRERFYEQYF.

The chain combines TRBV5-8 with TRBJ1-5, with 9 bases matching TRBD1. Unmatched junction bases numbered 11, after V lost 0 bases and J lost 4 bases. This CDR3 contains 18 residues. CDR1 is SGHTS, CDR2 YDEGEE, per germline. The chain's CDR3 is CASSLVVGGTGINQPQHF. The CDR3 DNA reads as TGTGCCAGCAGCTTGGTCGTTGGGGGGACAGGGATAAATCAGCCCCAGCATTTT.

This chain connects TRBV30 to TRBJ2-7, with a weak D call TRBD1 (5 bases). The CDR3 is 14 residues long. The germline V gene has CDR1 GTSNPN and CDR2 SVGIG (reference sequence). Trimming left V 0 bases short and J 4 bases short, with 13 bases between. This chain's CDR3 is CAWSVQGPSYEQYF. Here the CDR3 DNA reads TGTGCCTGGAGTGTCCAGGGCCCATCTTACGAGCAGTACTTC.

This clone occurred many times. The chain carries TRBV2 and TRBJ1-4; D ambiguous. Trimming stripped 5 bases from V and 7 bases from J, with 5 bases between. The germline gives CDR1 SNHLY, CDR2 FYNNEI. The CDR3 contains 11 residues. CDR3 sequence: CASSQTEKLFF. The CDR3 DNA is TGTGCCAGCAGTCAAACTGAAAAACTGTTTTTT.

V is TRBV6-5 and J is TRBJ2-7; D is possibly TRBD2 (6 bases). The germline V gene encodes CDR1 MNHEY and CDR2 SVGAGI. The CDR3 has 15 residues. Trimming cost V 6 bases and J 3 bases, with 18 bases left between them. The CDR3, as DNA: TGTGCCAGCAGCCGCAGTGCCGGAGGGCTCTACGAGCAGTACTTC. Translated: CASSRSAGGLYEQYF.

The chain carries TRBV6-5 and TRBJ1-6; D is unclear. Germline V gene data show CDR1 as MNHEY and CDR2 as SVGAGI. Trimming pared 5 bases from V and 10 bases from J, leaving 9 bases between. This CDR3 is built from 12 residues. The CDR3 here is CASSSIHSPLHF. CDR3 bases: TGTGCCAGCAGTAGCATACACTCACCCCTCCACTTT.

This rearrangement joins TRBV27 to TRBJ2-7, with D possibly TRBD1 on 5 matching bases. Germline V gene sequence: CDR1 MNHEY, CDR2 SMNVEV (reference sequence). Trimming pared 3 bases from V and 2 bases from J, leaving 20 bases between. CDR3 length equals 17 residues. This chain's CDR3 is CASSFGSGQGQTYEQYF. The CDR3 DNA sequence: TGTGCCAGCAGTTTCGGCTCCGGGCAGGGCCAAACCTACGAGCAGTACTTC.

The chain employs TRBV11-2 and TRBJ2-5, with a weak D call TRBD1 (6 bases). Germline lookup yields CDR1 SGHAT and CDR2 FQNNGV. V shed 3 bases and J shed 4 bases, with 18 bases lying between them. The CDR3 has 16 amino acids. The CDR3 region has the DNA TGTGCCAGCAGCTTTGGTCAGGACAGTTCCCCAGAGACCCAGTACTTC. Translation: CASSFGQDSSPETQYF.

V gene TRBV7-2 combines with J gene TRBJ2-5; possible D gene TRBD1, 5 bases. Germline assignment: CDR1 SGHTA and CDR2 FQGNSA. The CDR3 has 14 amino acids. Trimming removed 2 bases at V and 2 bases at J, with 9 bases between. CDR3 nucleotide sequence: TGTGCCAGCAGCTTAAGGGGTTGGCAAGAGACCCAGTACTTC. It is translated as CASSLRGWQETQYF.

The chain employs TRBV15 and TRBJ1-2; D uncertain. Trimming pared 4 bases from V and 6 bases from J, leaving 9 bases between. The CDR3 totals 12 residues. CDR1 LNHNV and CDR2 YYDKDF come from the germline V gene (reference sequence). CDR3 sequence: CATSKGKDGYTF. Here the CDR3 DNA reads TGTGCCACCAGCAAGGGTAAGGATGGCTACACCTTC.

CDR3 bases: TGTGCCAGCAGCCTCACCCCCCTCGGACAGGGCACCATATATTTT. Encoded protein: CASSLTPLGQGTIYF. The chain has TRBV7-9 and TRBJ1-3; TRBD1 aligns across 8 bases. CDR3 length: 15 amino acids. Losses at the gene ends were 5 bases for V and 9 bases for J; bases not matched to a gene: 12. Germline V gene data show CDR1 as SEHNR and CDR2 as FQNEAQ (reference sequence).

On this clone: The same CDR3 arises from other DNA sequences in this sample as well. V gene TRBV30 combines with J gene TRBJ2-7; 8 bases map to TRBD2. The germline gives CDR1 GTSNPN, CDR2 SVGIG (reference sequence). V gave up 5 bases and J gave up 3 bases; unmatched junction bases: 0. This CDR3 is built from 11 residues. CDR3 sequence (DNA): TGTGCCTGGGGGACTAGCTACGAGCAGTACTTC. This encodes CAWGTSYEQYF. Full variable domain (remainder filled in from reference TRBV30 and TRBJ2-7): SQTIHQWPATLVQPVGSPLSLECTVEGTSNPNLYWYRQAAGRGLQLLFYSVGIGQISSEVPQNLSASRPQDRQFILSSKKLLLSDSGFYLCAWGTSYEQYFGPGTRLTVT.

This clone came up a few times. The chain links TRBV29-1 to TRBJ1-1; a weak D match, TRBD1 (6 bases). In germline, CDR1 is SQVTM, CDR2 ANQGSEA. V was trimmed by 7 bases and J by 4 bases, leaving 16 bases between them. The CDR3 covers 13 residues. In DNA form, the CDR3 reads TGCAGCGGAGCCCAGGGGAGTAGCACTGAAGCTTTCTTT. Protein product: CSGAQGSSTEAFF.

The chain combines TRBV5-1 with TRBJ2-5, with no clear D. Germline CDR1 SGHRS, CDR2 YFSETQ. V lost 1 base to trimming and J lost 3 bases, with 16 bases between them. The CDR3 spans 16 residues. CDR3 coding DNA: TGCGCCAGCAGCTTGTTCAAGGCTGGACGAAAAGAGACCCAGTACTTC. Its protein is CASSLFKAGRKETQYF.

The chain joins TRBV7-9 to TRBJ2-3; 9 positions match TRBD2. The CDR3 has 16 amino acids. Germline assignment: CDR1 SEHNR and CDR2 FQNEAQ (reference sequence). J gave up 1 base and V 5 bases, and 7 bases lay outside the gene matches. The CDR3: CASSGAGGAGTDTQYF. CDR3 sequence (DNA): TGTGCCAGCAGCGGCGCGGGGGGGGCTGGCACAGATACGCAGTATTTT. The whole variable domain, remainder taken from reference TRBV7-9 and TRBJ2-3, is DTGVSQNPRHKITKRGQNVTFRCDPISEHNRLYWYRQTLGQGPEFLTYFQNEAQLEKSRLLSDRFSAERPKGSFSTLEIQRTEQGDSAMYLCASSGAGGAGTDTQYFGPGTRLTVL.

The chain has TRBV2 and TRBJ1-5, with D perhaps matching TRBD1 (5 bases). The length of the CDR3 is 14 residues. The germline V gene has CDR1 SNHLY and CDR2 FYNNEI. Trimming shortened V by 6 bases and J by 5 bases, and 14 bases separated the two germline ends. This CDR3 reads CASSGDGGDQPQHF. The CDR3 DNA follows: TGTGCCAGCAGCGGGGACGGGGGAGATCAGCCCCAGCATTTT. The entire variable domain, with the rest obtained from reference TRBV2 and TRBJ1-5, is as follows: EPEVTQTPSHQVTQMGQEVILRCVPISNHLYFYWYRQILGQKVEFLVSFYNNEISEKSEIFDDQFSVERPDGSNFTLKIRSTKLEDSAMYFCASSGDGGDQPQHFGDGTRLSIL.

This chain links TRBV6-1 with TRBJ2-5; D remains unclear. CDR3 length equals 14 residues. The germline CDR1 and CDR2 sequences are MNHNS and SASEGT. Trimming stripped 2 bases from V and 4 bases from J, with 11 bases between. Here the CDR3 DNA reads TGTGCCAGCAGTGAACAGCGACCGGGAGAGACCCAGTACTTC. It translates to CASSEQRPGETQYF.

This clone was seen ten or more times. The CDR3 DNA reads as TGTGCCAGCAAACCCGGACCGTACACCGGGGAGCTGTTTTTT. Its protein product is CASKPGPYTGELFF. The V and J genes are TRBV7-3 and TRBJ2-2; no clear D. This CDR3 is 14 amino acids long. The germline V gene has CDR1 SGHTA and CDR2 FQGTGA. V was cut by 7 bases and J by 3 bases, with 12 bases left in between.

V is TRBV27 and J is TRBJ1-4; no clear D. CDR1 and CDR2 (germline): MNHEY, SMNVEV (reference sequence). V lost 8 bases to trimming and J lost 0 bases, with 10 bases between them. The CDR3 length is 14 residues. The CDR3 here is CASAAPATNEKLFF. In DNA, the CDR3 is TGTGCCAGCGCGGCGCCTGCAACTAATGAAAAACTGTTTTTT.

The V call is TRBV28, the J call TRBJ1-3; D gene uncertain. The ends were cut back, 5 bases at V and 4 bases at J, with 15 bases in the middle. The CDR3 is 15 amino acids. Looked up from germline, CDR1 is MDHEN and CDR2 is SYDVKM. DNA of the CDR3: TGTGCCAGCAGTGTCATAGGAGAGGGAGGAAACACCATATATTTT. Translated, it gives CASSVIGEGGNTIYF. Using reference TRBV28 and TRBJ1-3 for the parts outside the CDR3, the full variable domain is DVKVTQSSRYLVKRTGEKVFLECVQDMDHENMFWYRQDPGLGLRLIYFSYDVKMKEKGDIPEGYSVSREKKERFSLILESASTNQTSMYLCASSVIGEGGNTIYFGEGSWLTVV.

The chain employs TRBV27 and TRBJ1-5; D is unresolved. Trimming removed 3 bases from V and 0 bases from J, with 6 bases in between. Germline assignment: CDR1 MNHEY and CDR2 SMNVEV (reference sequence). The CDR3 is 14 residues long. CDR3 nucleotide sequence: TGTGCCAGCAGTTTGTACTATAGCAATCAGCCCCAGCATTTT. It codes for CASSLYYSNQPQHF.